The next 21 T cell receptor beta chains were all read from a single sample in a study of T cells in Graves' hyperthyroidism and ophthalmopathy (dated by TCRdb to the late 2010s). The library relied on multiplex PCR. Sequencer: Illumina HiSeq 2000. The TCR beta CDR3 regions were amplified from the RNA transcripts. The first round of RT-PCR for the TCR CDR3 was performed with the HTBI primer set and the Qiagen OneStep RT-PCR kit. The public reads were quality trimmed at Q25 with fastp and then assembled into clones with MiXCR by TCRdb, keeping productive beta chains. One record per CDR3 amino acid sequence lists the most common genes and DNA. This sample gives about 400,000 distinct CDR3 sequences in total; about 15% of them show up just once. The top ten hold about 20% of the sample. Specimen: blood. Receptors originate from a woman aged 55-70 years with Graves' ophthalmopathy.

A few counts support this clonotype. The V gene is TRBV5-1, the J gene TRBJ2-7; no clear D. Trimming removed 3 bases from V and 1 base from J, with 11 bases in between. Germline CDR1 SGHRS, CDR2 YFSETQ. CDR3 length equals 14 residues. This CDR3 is CASSSDTVSYEQYF. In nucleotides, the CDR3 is TGCGCCAGCAGCTCCGACACCGTATCCTACGAGCAGTACTTC.

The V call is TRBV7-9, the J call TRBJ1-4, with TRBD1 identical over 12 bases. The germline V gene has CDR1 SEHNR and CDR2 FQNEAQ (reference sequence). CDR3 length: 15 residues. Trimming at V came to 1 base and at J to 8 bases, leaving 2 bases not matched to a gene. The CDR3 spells CASSLDGTGGEKLFF. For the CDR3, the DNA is TGTGCCAGCAGCTTAGACGGGACAGGGGGCGAAAAACTGTTTTTT.

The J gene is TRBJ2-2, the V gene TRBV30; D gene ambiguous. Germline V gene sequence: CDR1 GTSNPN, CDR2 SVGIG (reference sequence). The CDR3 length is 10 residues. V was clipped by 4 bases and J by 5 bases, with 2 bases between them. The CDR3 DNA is TGTGCCTGGAAAACCGGGGAGCTGTTTTTT. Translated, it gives CAWKTGELFF.

CDR3 protein: CASSQAQGEQYF. CDR3 sequence (DNA): TGTGCCAGCAGCCAAGCTCAGGGAGAGCAGTACTTC. The genes are TRBV3-1 and TRBJ2-7; maybe TRBD1 (5 bases). Germline CDR1 reads LGHDT; CDR2 reads YNNKEL (reference sequence). This CDR3 is built from 12 residues. The germline V and J ends were trimmed by 1 base and 7 bases, with 8 bases remaining between them.

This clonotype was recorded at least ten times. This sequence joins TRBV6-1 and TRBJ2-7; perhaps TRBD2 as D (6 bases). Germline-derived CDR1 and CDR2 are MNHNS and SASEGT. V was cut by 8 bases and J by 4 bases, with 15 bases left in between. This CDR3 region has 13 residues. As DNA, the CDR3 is TGTGCCAGCTGGAGGGAGGTCGGATACGAGCAGTACTTC. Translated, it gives CASWREVGYEQYF.

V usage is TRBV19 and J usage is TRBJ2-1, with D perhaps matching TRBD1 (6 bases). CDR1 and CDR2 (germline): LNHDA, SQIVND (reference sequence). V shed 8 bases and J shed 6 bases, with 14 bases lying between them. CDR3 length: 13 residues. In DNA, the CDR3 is TGTGCCAGTGGGTACAGGGTGTTCAATGAGCAGTTCTTC. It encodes CASGYRVFNEQFF. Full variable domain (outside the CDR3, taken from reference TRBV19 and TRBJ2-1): DGGITQSPKYLFRKEGQNVTLSCEQNLNHDAMYWYRQDPGQGLRLIYYSQIVNDFQKGDIAEGYSVSREKKESFPLTVTSAQKNPTAFYLCASGYRVFNEQFFGPGTRLTVL.

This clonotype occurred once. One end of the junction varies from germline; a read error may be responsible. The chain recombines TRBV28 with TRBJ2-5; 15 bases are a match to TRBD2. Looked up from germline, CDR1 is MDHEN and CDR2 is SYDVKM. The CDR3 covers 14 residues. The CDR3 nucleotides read TGTGCCAGCAGTTTGAGGACTAGCGGGAGGGCCCTGCACTTC. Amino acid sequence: CASSLRTSGRALHF.

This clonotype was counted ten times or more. CDR3 DNA: TGTGCCAGCAGCCATGTTCTTAATCCCGGCTACACCTTC. Translation gives CASSHVLNPGYTF. The chain recombines TRBV3-1 with TRBJ1-2; the D is unclear. This CDR3 contains 13 residues. Germline V lookup: CDR1 LGHDT, CDR2 YNNKEL (reference sequence). The V end lost 3 bases, the J end lost 8 bases, and 13 bases lay between the germline ends.

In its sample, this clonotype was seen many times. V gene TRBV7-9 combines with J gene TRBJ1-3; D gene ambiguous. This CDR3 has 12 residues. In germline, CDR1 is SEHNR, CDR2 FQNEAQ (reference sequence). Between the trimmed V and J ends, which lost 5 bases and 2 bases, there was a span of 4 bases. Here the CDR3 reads CASSVTGNTIYF. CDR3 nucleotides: TGTGCCAGCAGCGTCACTGGAAACACCATATATTTT.

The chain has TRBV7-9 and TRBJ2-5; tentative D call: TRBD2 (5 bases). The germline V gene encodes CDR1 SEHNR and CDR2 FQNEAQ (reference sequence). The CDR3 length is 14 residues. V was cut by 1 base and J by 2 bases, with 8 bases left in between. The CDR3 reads CASSLGTVQETQYF. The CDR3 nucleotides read TGTGCCAGCAGCTTAGGGACTGTTCAAGAGACCCAGTACTTC.

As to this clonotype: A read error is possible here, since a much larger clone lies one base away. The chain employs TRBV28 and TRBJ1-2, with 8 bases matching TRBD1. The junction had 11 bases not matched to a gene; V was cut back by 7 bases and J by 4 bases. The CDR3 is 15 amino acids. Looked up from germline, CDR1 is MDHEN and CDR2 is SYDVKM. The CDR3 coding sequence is TGTGCCAGCATCGCGCCCGGACAGGGCGCCTATGGCTACACCTTC. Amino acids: CASIAPGQGAYGYTF.

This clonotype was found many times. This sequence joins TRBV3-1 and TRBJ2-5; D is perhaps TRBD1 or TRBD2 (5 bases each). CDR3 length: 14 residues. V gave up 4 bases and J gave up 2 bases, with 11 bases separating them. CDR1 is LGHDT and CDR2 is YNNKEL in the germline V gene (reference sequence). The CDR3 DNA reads TGTGCCAGCAGCCCCTCGGGACCACAAGAGACCCAGTACTTC. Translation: CASSPSGPQETQYF.

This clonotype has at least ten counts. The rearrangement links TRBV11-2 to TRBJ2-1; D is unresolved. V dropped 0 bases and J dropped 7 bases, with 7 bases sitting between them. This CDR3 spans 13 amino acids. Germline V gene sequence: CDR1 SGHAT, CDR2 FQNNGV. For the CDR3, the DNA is TGTGCCAGCAGCTTAGATCCCCGGAATGAGCAGTTCTTC. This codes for CASSLDPRNEQFF.

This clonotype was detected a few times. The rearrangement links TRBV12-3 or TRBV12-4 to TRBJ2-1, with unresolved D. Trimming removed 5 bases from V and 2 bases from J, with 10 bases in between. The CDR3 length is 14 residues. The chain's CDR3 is CASSPAYAYNEQFF. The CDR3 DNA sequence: TGTGCCAGCAGTCCTGCGTACGCCTACAATGAGCAGTTCTTC.

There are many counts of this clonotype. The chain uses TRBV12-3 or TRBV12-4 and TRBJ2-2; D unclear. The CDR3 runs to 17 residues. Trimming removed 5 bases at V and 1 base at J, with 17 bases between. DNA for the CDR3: TGTGCCAGCAGTCGAGCCTTGACTGCCCGGAACACCGGGGAGCTGTTTTTT. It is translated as CASSRALTARNTGELFF.

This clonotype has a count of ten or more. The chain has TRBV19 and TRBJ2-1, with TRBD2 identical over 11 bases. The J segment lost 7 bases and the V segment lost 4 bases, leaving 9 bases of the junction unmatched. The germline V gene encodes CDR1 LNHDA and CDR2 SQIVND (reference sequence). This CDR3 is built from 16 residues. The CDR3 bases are TGTGCCAGTAGTACCTCCCCGGGACTAGCGGCTAATGAGCAGTTCTTC. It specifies CASSTSPGLAANEQFF.

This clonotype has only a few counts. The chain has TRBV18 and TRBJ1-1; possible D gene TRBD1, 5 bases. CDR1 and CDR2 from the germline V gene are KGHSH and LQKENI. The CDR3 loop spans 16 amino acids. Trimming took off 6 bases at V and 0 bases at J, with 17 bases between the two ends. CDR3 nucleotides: TGTGCCAGCTCCCCGAAAGGGCCAGGGCTGAACACTGAAGCTTTCTTT. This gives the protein CASSPKGPGLNTEAFF.

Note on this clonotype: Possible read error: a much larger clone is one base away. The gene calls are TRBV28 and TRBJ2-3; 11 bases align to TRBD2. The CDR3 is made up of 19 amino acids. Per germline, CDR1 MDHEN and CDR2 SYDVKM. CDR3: CASSLSSSGRYASTGTQYF. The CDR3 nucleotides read TGTGCCAGCAGTTTATCGTCTAGCGGGAGGTACGCTAGCACAGGTACGCAGTATTTT.

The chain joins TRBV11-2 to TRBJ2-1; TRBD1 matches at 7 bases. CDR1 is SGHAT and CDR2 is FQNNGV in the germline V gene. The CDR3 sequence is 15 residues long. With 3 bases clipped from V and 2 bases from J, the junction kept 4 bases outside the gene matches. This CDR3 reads CASSLGQNTYNEQFF. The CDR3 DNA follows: TGTGCCAGCAGCTTGGGACAGAATACCTACAATGAGCAGTTCTTC. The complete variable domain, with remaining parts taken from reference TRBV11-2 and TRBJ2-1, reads EAGVAQSPRYKIIEKRQSVAFWCNPISGHATLYWYQQILGQGPKLLIQFQNNGVVDDSQLPKDRFSAERLKGVDSTLKIQPAKLEDSAVYLCASSLGQNTYNEQFFGPGTRLTVL.

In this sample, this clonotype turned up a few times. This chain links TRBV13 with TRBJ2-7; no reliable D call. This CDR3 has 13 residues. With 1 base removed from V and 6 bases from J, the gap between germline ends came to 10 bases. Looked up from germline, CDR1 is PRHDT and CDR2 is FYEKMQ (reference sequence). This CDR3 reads CASSLVTSGEQYF. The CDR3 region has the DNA TGTGCCAGCAGCTTAGTGACGTCCGGCGAGCAGTACTTC.

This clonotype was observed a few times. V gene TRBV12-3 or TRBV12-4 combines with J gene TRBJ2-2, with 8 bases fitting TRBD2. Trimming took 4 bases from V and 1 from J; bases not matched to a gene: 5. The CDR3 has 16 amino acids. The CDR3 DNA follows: TGTGCCAGCAGTTCCCTACTAGCGGAGAACACCGGGGAGCTGTTTTTT. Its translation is CASSSLLAENTGELFF.